Shown below are 9 T cell receptor beta chains from a single sample sequenced in a study of shared clonotypes between healthy human individuals. Terminally differentiated effector memory CD45RA+ cells were left out of the naive CD8 fraction, which was CD45RO-negative and positively selected for CCR7. The data were produced by immunoSEQ multiplex PCR, yet TCRdb's version contains in-frame clones alone and is incomplete. The sample lists almost 700,000 clones, 92% occurring once. The sequenced sample consisted of naive CD8+ T cells sorted from blood. These receptors came from a man aged 25 to 40 in good health.

This rearrangement joins TRBV6-1 to TRBJ2-7; tentatively, D is TRBD2 (5 bases). Germline values: CDR1 MNHNS, CDR2 SASEGT. V was cut by 3 bases and J by 3 bases, with 9 bases left in between. The CDR3 extends over 13 amino acids. CDR3 protein: CASSDFRDYEQYF. CDR3 coding DNA: TGTGCCAGCAGTGATTTCCGGGACTACGAGCAGTACTTC.

The chain links TRBV5-4 to TRBJ1-2; D is unresolved. The CDR3 covers 17 residues. Germline V lookup: CDR1 SGHNT, CDR2 YYREEE (reference sequence). V was pared by 7 bases and J by 7 bases, with 29 bases between. The CDR3 DNA reads TGTGCCAGCCCCGGTATTCGGGAAACCCGGCATATACCTGGCTACACCTTC. This gives the protein CASPGIRETRHIPGYTF.

The chain uses TRBV18 and TRBJ2-1, with 12 bases identical to TRBD2. The CDR3 has 16 residues. J gave up 7 bases and V 0 bases, and 4 bases lay outside the gene matches. Germline CDR1 reads KGHSH; CDR2 reads LQKENI. This CDR3 is CASSPPTSGRFNEQFF. DNA for the CDR3: TGTGCCAGCTCACCACCAACTAGCGGGAGGTTTAATGAGCAGTTCTTC.

The chain employs TRBV6-5 and TRBJ2-6; D remains ambiguous. In germline, CDR1 is MNHEY, CDR2 SVGAGI. The CDR3 contains 16 residues. The V end lost 2 bases, the J end lost 1 base, and 9 bases lay between the germline ends. The CDR3 protein is CASSYNSGSGANVLTF. Written as DNA, the CDR3 is TGTGCCAGCAGTTACAACAGTGGTTCTGGGGCCAACGTCCTGACTTTC.

This chain joins TRBV27 and TRBJ2-2; D gene ambiguous. Germline-derived CDR1 and CDR2 are MNHEY and SMNVEV (reference sequence). V was pared by 2 bases and J by 6 bases, with 10 bases between. This CDR3 is 14 amino acids long. CDR3 loop: CASSLAGWAGELFF. CDR3 sequence (DNA): TGTGCCAGCAGTTTAGCAGGATGGGCCGGGGAGCTGTTTTTT.

This chain uses TRBV4-3 with TRBJ2-3, with D possibly matching TRBD2 (5 bases). Germline loops: CDR1 LGHNA, CDR2 YSLEER. The CDR3 consists of 15 residues. The V end lost 2 bases, the J end lost 6 bases, and 15 bases lay between the germline ends. The CDR3: CASSQPKDYPDTQYF. CDR3 nucleotide sequence: TGCGCCAGCAGCCAACCGAAAGACTACCCCGATACGCAGTATTTT.

The genes are TRBV4-3 and TRBJ1-5, with TRBD1 as a possible D gene (5 bases). The length of the CDR3 is 17 residues. With 0 bases removed from V and 2 bases from J, the gap between germline ends came to 14 bases. Germline lookup yields CDR1 LGHNA and CDR2 YSLEER. The CDR3 bases are TGCGCCAGCAGCCAAGATTGGGACCTGAGCGGCAATCAGCCCCAGCATTTT. Protein sequence: CASSQDWDLSGNQPQHF.

This sequence joins TRBV7-8 and TRBJ2-5; no firm D call. CDR1 is SGHVS, CDR2 FQNEAQ, per germline. The CDR3 is made up of 16 amino acids. V was pared by 1 base and J by 2 bases, with 14 bases between. This CDR3 reads CASSLEGLDLQETQYF. DNA of the CDR3: TGTGCCAGCAGCTTAGAGGGCCTGGACCTACAAGAGACCCAGTACTTC.

The chain is built from TRBV6-5 and TRBJ1-3; 10 bases agree with TRBD1. The length of the CDR3 is 16 residues. The germline CDR1 and CDR2 sequences are MNHEY and SVGAGI. The junction had 7 bases not matched to a gene; V was cut back by 0 bases and J by 8 bases. The CDR3 spells CASSYSQGTGDDTIYF. CDR3 nucleotide sequence: TGTGCCAGCAGTTACTCCCAAGGGACAGGGGACGACACCATATATTTT.